Listed here is a single TCR beta chain. This record comes from a study of shared clonotypes between healthy human individuals. Data came from immunoSEQ multiplex PCR; TCRdb stores just in-frame clones and leaves some out. This table has a few million clones, 90% to 97% appearing once. The V end lost 3 bases, the J end lost 4 bases, and 12 bases lay between the germline ends. The CDR3 is 14 amino acids. The germline V gene has CDR1 GTSNPN and CDR2 SVGIG (reference sequence). V usage is TRBV30 and J usage is TRBJ1-4, with D perhaps TRBD1 (5 bases). The sequenced material came from naive CD4+ T cells sorted from blood. The subset was: CD45RA+ positively selected. The clonotype comes from a man between 18 and 35 years old in good health. The CDR3 protein is CAWRGGKDNEKLFF. CDR3 in DNA: TGTGCCTGGAGGGGGGGTAAAGATAATGAAAAACTGTTTTTT.